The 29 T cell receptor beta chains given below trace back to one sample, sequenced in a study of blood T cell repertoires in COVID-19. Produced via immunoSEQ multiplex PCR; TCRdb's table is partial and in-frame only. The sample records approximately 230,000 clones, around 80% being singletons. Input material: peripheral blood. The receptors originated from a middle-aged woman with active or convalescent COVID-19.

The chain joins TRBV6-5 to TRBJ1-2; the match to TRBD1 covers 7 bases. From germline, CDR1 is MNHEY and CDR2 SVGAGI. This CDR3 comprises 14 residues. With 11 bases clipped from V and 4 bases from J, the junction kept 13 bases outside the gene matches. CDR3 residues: CAGAKEGGPYGYTF. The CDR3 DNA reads TGTGCCGGAGCCAAGGAAGGGGGCCCCTATGGCTACACCTTC.

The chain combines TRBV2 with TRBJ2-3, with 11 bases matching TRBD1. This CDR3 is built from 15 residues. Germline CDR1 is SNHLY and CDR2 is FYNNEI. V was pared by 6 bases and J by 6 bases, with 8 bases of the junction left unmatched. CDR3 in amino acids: CASSVDRGLSDTQYF. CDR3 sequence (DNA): TGTGCCAGCAGCGTGGACAGGGGGCTTTCGGATACGCAGTATTTT. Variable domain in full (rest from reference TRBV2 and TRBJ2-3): EPEVTQTPSHQVTQMGQEVILRCVPISNHLYFYWYRQILGQKVEFLVSFYNNEISEKSEIFDDQFSVERPDGSNFTLKIRSTKLEDSAMYFCASSVDRGLSDTQYFGPGTRLTVL.

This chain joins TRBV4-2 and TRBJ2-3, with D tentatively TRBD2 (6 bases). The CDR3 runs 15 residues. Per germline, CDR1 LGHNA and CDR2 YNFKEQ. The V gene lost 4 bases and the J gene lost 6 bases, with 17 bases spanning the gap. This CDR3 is CASSPLRGGGDTQYF. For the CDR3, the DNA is TGTGCCAGCAGCCCCCTCCGGGGTGGAGGGGATACGCAGTATTTT.

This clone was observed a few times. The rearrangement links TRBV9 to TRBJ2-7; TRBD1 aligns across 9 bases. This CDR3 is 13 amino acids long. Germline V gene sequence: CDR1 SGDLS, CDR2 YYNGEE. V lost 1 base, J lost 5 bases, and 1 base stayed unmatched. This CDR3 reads CASSVRTGDEQYF. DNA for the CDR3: TGTGCCAGCAGCGTAAGGACAGGGGACGAGCAGTACTTC.

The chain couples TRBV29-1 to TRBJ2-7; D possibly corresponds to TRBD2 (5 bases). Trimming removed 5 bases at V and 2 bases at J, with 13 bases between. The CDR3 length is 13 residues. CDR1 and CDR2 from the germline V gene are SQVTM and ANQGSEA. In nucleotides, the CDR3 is TGCAGCGTTCCCCGGGAAGGGACCTACGAGCAGTACTTC. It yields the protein CSVPREGTYEQYF.

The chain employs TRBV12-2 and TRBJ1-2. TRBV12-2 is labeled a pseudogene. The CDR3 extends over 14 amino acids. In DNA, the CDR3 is TGTGCAAGTCGCTTAAAGGAGGCTAACTATGGCTACACCTTC. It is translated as CASRLKEANYGYTF.

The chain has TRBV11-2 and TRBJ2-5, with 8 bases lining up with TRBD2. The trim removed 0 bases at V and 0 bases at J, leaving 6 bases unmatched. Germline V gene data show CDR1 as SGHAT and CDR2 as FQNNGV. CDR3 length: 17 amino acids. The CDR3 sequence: CASSLDSGGLYQETQYF. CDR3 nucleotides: TGTGCCAGCAGCTTAGACAGCGGGGGCCTGTACCAAGAGACCCAGTACTTC.

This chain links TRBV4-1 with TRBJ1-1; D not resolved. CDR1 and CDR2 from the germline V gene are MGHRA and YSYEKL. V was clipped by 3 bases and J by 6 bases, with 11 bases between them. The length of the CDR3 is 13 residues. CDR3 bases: TGCGCCAGCAGCCACCCCACAGTACCTGAAGCTTTCTTT. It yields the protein CASSHPTVPEAFF.

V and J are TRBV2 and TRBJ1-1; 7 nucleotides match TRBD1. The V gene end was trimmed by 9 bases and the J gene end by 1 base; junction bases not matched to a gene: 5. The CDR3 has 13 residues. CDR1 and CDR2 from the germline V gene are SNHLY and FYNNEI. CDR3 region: CARKTGRNTEAFF. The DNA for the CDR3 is TGTGCCAGAAAGACAGGGAGGAACACTGAAGCTTTCTTT.

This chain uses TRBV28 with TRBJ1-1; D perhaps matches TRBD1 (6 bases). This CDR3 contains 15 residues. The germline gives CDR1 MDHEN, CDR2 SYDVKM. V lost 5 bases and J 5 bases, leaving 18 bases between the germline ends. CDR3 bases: TGTGCCAGCAGTACAAACGCAGGGGTACAGACTGAAGCTTTCTTT. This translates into CASSTNAGVQTEAFF.

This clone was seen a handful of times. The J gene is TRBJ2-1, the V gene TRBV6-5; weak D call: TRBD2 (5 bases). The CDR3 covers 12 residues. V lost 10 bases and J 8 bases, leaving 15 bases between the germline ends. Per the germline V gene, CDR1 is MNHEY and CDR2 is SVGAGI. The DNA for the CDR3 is TGTGCCATCTCTCCGGGGATCGATGAGCAGTTCTTC. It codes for CAISPGIDEQFF.

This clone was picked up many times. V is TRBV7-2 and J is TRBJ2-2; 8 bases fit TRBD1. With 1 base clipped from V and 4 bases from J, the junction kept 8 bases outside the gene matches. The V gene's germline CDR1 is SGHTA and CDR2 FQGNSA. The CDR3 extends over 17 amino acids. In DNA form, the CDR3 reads TGTGCCAGCAGCTTAGAGGGGCAGGGGGCGTTCACCGGGGAGCTGTTTTTT. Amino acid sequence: CASSLEGQGAFTGELFF.

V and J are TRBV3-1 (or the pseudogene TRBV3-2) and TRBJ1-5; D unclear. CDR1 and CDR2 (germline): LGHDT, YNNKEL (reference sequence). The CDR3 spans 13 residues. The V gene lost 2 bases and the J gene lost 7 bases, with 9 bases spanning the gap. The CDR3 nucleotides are TGTGCCAGCAGCCAAATGGGCGACCAGCCCCAGCATTTT. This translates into CASSQMGDQPQHF.

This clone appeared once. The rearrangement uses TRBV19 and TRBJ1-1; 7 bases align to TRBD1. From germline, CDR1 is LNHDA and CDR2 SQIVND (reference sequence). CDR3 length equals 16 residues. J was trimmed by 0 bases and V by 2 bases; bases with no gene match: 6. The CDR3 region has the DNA TGTGCCAGTAGTATATTGGGACAGTCCATGAACACTGAAGCTTTCTTT. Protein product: CASSILGQSMNTEAFF.

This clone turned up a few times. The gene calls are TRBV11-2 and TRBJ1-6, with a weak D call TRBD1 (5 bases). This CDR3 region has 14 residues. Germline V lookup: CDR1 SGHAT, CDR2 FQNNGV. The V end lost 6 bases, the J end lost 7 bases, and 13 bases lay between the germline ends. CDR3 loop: CASSAGQNNSPLHF. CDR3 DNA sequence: TGTGCCAGCAGTGCAGGGCAAAACAATTCACCCCTCCACTTT.

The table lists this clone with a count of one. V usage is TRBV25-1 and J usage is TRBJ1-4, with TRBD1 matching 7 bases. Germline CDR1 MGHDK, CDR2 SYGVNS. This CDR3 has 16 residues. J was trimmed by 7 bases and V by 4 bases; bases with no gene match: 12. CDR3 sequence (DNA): TGTGCCAGCAGTGGAAAGATAGGGGGCGTGGGTGAAAAACTGTTTTTT. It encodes CASSGKIGGVGEKLFF.

DNA for the CDR3: TGTGCCAGCAGCACCCGGGAAGGGAGCTATGGCTACACCTTC. Protein product: CASSTREGSYGYTF. The V and J genes are TRBV9 and TRBJ1-2; D remains unclear. CDR1 and CDR2 (germline): SGDLS, YYNGEE. This CDR3 has 14 residues. Between the trimmed V and J ends, which lost 4 bases and 4 bases, there was a span of 14 bases.

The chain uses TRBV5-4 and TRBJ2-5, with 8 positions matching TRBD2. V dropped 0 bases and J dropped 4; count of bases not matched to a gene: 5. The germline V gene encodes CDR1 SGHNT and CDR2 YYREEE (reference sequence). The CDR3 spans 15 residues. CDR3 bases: TGTGCCAGCAGCTTGGCCTCCGGGGGGGTAGAGACCCAGTACTTC. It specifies CASSLASGGVETQYF.

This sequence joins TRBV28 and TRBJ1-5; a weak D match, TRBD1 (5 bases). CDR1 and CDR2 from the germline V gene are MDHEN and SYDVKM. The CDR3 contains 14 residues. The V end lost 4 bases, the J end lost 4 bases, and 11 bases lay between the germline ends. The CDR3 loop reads CASSSGSPNQPQHF. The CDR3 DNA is TGTGCCAGCAGTTCAGGGTCCCCGAATCAGCCCCAGCATTTT.

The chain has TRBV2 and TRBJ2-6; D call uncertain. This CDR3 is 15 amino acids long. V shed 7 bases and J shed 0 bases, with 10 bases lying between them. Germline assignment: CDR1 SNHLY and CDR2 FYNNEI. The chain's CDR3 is CASTSLSSGANVLTF. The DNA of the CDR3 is TGTGCCAGCACCTCACTAAGCTCTGGGGCCAACGTCCTGACTTTC. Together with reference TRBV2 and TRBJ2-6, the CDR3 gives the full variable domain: EPEVTQTPSHQVTQMGQEVILRCVPISNHLYFYWYRQILGQKVEFLVSFYNNEISEKSEIFDDQFSVERPDGSNFTLKIRSTKLEDSAMYFCASTSLSSGANVLTFGAGSRLTVL.

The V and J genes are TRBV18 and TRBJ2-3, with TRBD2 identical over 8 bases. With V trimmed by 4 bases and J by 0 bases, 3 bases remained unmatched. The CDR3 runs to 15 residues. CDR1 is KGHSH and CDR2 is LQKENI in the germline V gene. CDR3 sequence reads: CASSRSGGSTDTQYF. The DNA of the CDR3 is TGTGCCAGCTCACGGAGCGGGGGCAGCACAGATACGCAGTATTTT.

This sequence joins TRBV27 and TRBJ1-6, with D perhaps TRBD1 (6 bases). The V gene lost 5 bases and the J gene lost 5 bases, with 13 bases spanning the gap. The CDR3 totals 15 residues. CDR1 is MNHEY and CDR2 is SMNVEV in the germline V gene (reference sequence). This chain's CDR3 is CASSPRTDDNSPLHF. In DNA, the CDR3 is TGTGCCAGCAGTCCCAGGACAGACGATAATTCACCCCTCCACTTT.

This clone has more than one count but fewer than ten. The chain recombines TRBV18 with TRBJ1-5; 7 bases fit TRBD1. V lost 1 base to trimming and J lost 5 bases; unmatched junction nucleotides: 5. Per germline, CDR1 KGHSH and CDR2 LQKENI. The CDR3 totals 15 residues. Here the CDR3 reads CASSPRGTADQPQHF. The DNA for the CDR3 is TGTGCCAGCTCACCACGGGGGACAGCAGATCAGCCCCAGCATTTT.

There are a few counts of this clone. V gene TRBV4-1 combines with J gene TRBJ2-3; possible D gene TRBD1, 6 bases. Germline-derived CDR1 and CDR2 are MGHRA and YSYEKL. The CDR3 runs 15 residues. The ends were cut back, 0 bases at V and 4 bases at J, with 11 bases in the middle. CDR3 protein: CASSQDHRVADTQYF. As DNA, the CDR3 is TGCGCCAGCAGCCAAGATCACAGGGTTGCAGATACGCAGTATTTT.

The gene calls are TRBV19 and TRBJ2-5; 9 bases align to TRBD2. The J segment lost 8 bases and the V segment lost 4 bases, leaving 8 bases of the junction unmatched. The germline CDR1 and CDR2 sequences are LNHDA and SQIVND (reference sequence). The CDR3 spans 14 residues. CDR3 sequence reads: CASSSGTSWSTQYF. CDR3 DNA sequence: TGTGCCAGTAGTAGCGGGACTAGCTGGAGTACCCAGTACTTC.

The CDR3 DNA follows: TGTGCCAGCTCACCCGCGACAGGGAAGAATACTGAAGCTTTCTTT. It codes for CASSPATGKNTEAFF. V gene TRBV18 combines with J gene TRBJ1-1, with 7 bases lining up with TRBD1. V lost 3 bases to trimming and J lost 5 bases; unmatched junction nucleotides: 9. This CDR3 region has 15 residues. Germline CDR1 KGHSH, CDR2 LQKENI. Based on the CDR3 plus reference TRBV18 and TRBJ1-1, the full variable domain is NAGVMQNPRHLVRRRGQEARLRCSPMKGHSHVYWYRQLPEEGLKFMVYLQKENIIDESGMPKERFSAEFPKEGPSILRIQQVVRGDSAAYFCASSPATGKNTEAFFGQGTRLTVV.

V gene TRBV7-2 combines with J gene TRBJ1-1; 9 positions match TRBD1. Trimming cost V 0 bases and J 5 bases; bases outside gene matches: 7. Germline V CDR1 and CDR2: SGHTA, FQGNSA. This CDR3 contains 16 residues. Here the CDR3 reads CASSLAIGQGRTEAFF. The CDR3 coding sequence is TGTGCCAGCAGCTTAGCAATTGGACAGGGGAGGACTGAAGCTTTCTTT.

The CDR3 region is CATSELAGGGETQYF. The CDR3 DNA sequence: TGTGCCACCAGTGAACTAGCGGGGGGAGGGGAGACCCAGTACTTC. This sequence joins TRBV24-1 and TRBJ2-5; 12 bases align to TRBD2. CDR1 and CDR2 from the germline V gene are KGHDR and SFDVKD. V lost 4 bases, J lost 5 bases, and 4 bases stayed unmatched. The CDR3 spans 15 residues.

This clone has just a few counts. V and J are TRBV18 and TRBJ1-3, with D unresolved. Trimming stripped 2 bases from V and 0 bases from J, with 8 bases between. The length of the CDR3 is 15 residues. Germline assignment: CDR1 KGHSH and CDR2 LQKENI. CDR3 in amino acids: CASSPSRGSGNTIYF. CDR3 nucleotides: TGTGCCAGCTCACCATCGCGGGGCTCTGGAAACACCATATATTTT.